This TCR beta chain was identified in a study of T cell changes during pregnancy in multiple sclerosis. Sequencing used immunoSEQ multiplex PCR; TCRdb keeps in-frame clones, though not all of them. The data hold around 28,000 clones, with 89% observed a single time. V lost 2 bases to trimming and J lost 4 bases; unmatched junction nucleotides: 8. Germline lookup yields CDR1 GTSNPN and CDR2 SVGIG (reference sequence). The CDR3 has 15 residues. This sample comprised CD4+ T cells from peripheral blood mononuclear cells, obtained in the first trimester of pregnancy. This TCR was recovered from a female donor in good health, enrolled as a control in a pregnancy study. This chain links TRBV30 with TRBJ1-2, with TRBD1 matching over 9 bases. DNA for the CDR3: TGTGCCTGGAGTAACCCCGGGACAGGGTCCTATGGCTACACCTTC. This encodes CAWSNPGTGSYGYTF.